This TCR beta chain was sequenced for a study of spatial heterogeneity in lung cancer. The study tagged each TCR cDNA molecule with a unique molecular identifier. In TCRdb, the 5' RACE reads were re-called with MiXCR into one record per CDR3 protein. This sample yields about 20,000 distinct CDR3 sequences, of which about 9.1% are seen a single time; 35% to 45% belongs to the top ten. Time point defined: blood at routine non-recurrence follow-up after resection. Frozen PBMC, nontumor lung or tumor provided whole RNA, which was sequenced unsorted. The CDR3 consists of 15 residues. Looked up from germline, CDR1 is SGHRS and CDR2 is YFSETQ. The V end lost 2 bases, the J end lost 3 bases, and 11 bases lay between the germline ends. This clonotype occurred many times.

The sample in question was PBMCs, obtained at follow-up. This receptor was taken from a female donor with early-stage non-small cell lung cancer. The V call is TRBV5-1, the J call TRBJ2-2; a weak D match, TRBD1 (5 bases). The CDR3 DNA is TGCGCCAGCAGCTTAGGACATGGGGACACCGGGGAGCTGTTTTTT. Residues: CASSLGHGDTGELFF.